A single sample gave rise to the 9 T cell receptor beta chains below, sequenced in a study of blood T cell repertoires in COVID-19. Clones were sequenced by immunoSEQ multiplex PCR, and TCRdb holds only the in-frame ones, with some missing. The sample has around 300,000 clones, roughly 90% seen once. Sequenced material: PBMCs or T cells enriched from blood (not recorded which). The receptors derive from a woman between 45 and 60 years old who had recovered from COVID-19.

V and J are TRBV2 and TRBJ1-4, with unresolved D. This CDR3 region has 13 residues. Trimming removed 7 bases from V and 1 base from J, with 7 bases in between. Germline V lookup: CDR1 SNHLY, CDR2 FYNNEI. The CDR3 region has the DNA TGTGCCAGCACCCGGGAAACTAATGAAAAACTGTTTTTT. Its protein product is CASTRETNEKLFF.

V gene TRBV7-3 combines with J gene TRBJ2-3; D ambiguous. The CDR3 contains 13 residues. The germline V gene encodes CDR1 SGHTA and CDR2 FQGTGA. Trimming took off 2 bases at V and 7 bases at J, with 10 bases between the two ends. The CDR3 sequence: CASSLFSGNTQYF. The CDR3 nucleotides are TGTGCCAGCAGCTTATTCTCAGGAAATACGCAGTATTTT.

The V and J genes are TRBV28 and TRBJ2-1; the match to TRBD2 covers 10 bases. Germline V gives CDR1 MDHEN, CDR2 SYDVKM. The J segment lost 2 bases and the V segment lost 8 bases, leaving 15 bases of the junction unmatched. CDR3 length: 18 residues. Here the CDR3 DNA reads TGTGCCAGCGTGCCTAATCCGGCTAGCGGGAGCCCCTACAATGAGCAGTTCTTC. Translating it yields CASVPNPASGSPYNEQFF.

The V and J genes are TRBV11-2 and TRBJ2-7; D might be TRBD1 (6 bases). The germline V gene has CDR1 SGHAT and CDR2 FQNNGV. This CDR3 has 17 residues. V was clipped by 5 bases and J by 2 bases, with 22 bases between them. The CDR3 nucleotides are TGTGCCAGCAGCCGTACCGTCAACAGGGTCATCCCCTACGAGCAGTACTTC. Its translation: CASSRTVNRVIPYEQYF.

The chain links TRBV5-4 to TRBJ1-6, with no clear D. The germline V gene encodes CDR1 SGHNT and CDR2 YYREEE (reference sequence). The CDR3 is made up of 14 amino acids. With 6 bases removed from V and 4 bases from J, the gap between germline ends came to 11 bases. In nucleotides, the CDR3 is TGTGCCAGCACCGAGTCGGGTTATAATTCACCCCTCCACTTT. Protein product: CASTESGYNSPLHF.

In this sample, this clone turned up a few times. The rearrangement uses TRBV7-2 and TRBJ2-2, with D possibly being TRBD1 (6 bases). Trimming cost V 5 bases and J 0 bases, with 7 bases left between them. CDR3 length: 14 amino acids. The V gene's germline CDR1 is SGHTA and CDR2 FQGNSA. CDR3 sequence (DNA): TGTGCCAGCAGCGGGGGCCCGAACACCGGGGAGCTGTTTTTT. Its translation is CASSGGPNTGELFF.

V is TRBV28 and J is TRBJ2-3, with a weak D call TRBD2 (6 bases). This CDR3 spans 14 amino acids. The V end lost 2 bases, the J end lost 9 bases, and 15 bases lay between the germline ends. Germline lookup yields CDR1 MDHEN and CDR2 SYDVKM. Here the CDR3 DNA reads TGTGCCAGCAGTTTACCCGGGGGAGGTCGAACGCAGTATTTT. This codes for CASSLPGGGRTQYF.

The chain employs TRBV2 and TRBJ2-3, with TRBD1 matching 7 bases. V was pared by 9 bases and J by 0 bases, with 6 bases of the junction left unmatched. The CDR3 has 14 amino acids. Germline lookup yields CDR1 SNHLY and CDR2 FYNNEI. The CDR3 spells CASKQGLSTDTQYF. For the CDR3, the DNA is TGTGCCAGTAAACAGGGGCTCAGCACAGATACGCAGTATTTT.

V is TRBV6-5 and J is TRBJ2-7; a weak D match, TRBD2 (5 bases). This CDR3 region has 14 residues. Trimming left V 7 bases short and J 0 bases short, with 13 bases between. The germline CDR1 and CDR2 sequences are MNHEY and SVGAGI. The CDR3 spells CASKPTGSSYEQYF. The CDR3 nucleotides read TGTGCCAGCAAGCCGACGGGAAGCTCCTACGAGCAGTACTTC.